The source of this T cell receptor (beta chain) is a study of identical twins. A universal primer site came from template switching; cDNA carried unique molecular identifiers. TCRdb processed the 5' RACE reads anew with MiXCR; each CDR3 protein has one entry. This table has 450,000 to 500,000 distinct CDR3 sequences, approximately 15% appearing once. The same data also contributed to another study, on yellow fever vaccine responses in identical twins.

The sequence was collected from a young woman in good health. Sequencing was carried out using CD4+ T cells sorted from blood.

CDR3 amino acids: CSATAVTANSPLHF. Here the CDR3 DNA reads TGCAGTGCTACCGCCGTGACGGCTAATTCACCCCTCCACTTT. The V and J genes are TRBV20-1 and TRBJ1-6; no reliable D call. Germline lookup yields CDR1 DFQATT and CDR2 SNEGSKA (reference sequence). The ends were cut back, 4 bases at V and 6 bases at J, with 13 bases in the middle. The CDR3 extends over 14 amino acids.